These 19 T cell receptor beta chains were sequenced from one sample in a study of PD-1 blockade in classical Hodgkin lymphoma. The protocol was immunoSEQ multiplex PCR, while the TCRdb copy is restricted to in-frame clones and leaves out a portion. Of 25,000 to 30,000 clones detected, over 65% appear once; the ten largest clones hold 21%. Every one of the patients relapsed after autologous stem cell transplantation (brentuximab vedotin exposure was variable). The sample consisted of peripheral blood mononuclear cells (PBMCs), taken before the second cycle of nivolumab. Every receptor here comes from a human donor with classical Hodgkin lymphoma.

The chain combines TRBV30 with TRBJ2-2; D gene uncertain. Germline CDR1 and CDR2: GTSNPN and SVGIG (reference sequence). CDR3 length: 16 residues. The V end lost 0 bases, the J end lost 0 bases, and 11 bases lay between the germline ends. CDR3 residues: CAWSVWGNTNTGELFF. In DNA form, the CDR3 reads TGTGCCTGGAGTGTGTGGGGAAATACGAACACCGGGGAGCTGTTTTTT.

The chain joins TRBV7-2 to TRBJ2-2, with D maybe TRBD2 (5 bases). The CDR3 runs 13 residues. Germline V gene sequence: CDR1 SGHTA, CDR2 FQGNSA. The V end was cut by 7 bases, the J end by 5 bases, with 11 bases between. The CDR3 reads CASIGMVTGELFF. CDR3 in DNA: TGTGCCAGCATCGGGATGGTGACCGGGGAGCTGTTTTTT.

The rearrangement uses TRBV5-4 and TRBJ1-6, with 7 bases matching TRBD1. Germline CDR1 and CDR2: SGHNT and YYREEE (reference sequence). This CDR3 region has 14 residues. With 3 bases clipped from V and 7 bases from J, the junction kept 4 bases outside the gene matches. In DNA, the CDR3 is TGTGCCAGCAGCTCACAGGGGCTCAATTCACCCCTCCACTTT. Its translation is CASSSQGLNSPLHF. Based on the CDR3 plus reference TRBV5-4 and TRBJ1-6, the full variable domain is ETGVTQSPTHLIKTRGQQVTLRCSSQSGHNTVSWYQQALGQGPQFIFQYYREEENGRGNFPPRFSGLQFPNYSSELNVNALELDDSALYLCASSSQGLNSPLHFGNGTRLTVT.

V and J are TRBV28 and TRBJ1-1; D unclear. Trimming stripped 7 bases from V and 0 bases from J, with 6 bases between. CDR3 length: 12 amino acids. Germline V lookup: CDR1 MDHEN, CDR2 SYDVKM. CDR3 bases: TGTGCCAGCACCCGGGTGAACACTGAAGCTTTCTTT. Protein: CASTRVNTEAFF.

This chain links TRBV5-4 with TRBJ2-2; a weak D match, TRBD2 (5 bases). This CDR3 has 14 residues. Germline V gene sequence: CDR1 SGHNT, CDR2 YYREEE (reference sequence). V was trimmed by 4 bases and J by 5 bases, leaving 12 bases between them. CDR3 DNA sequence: TGTGCCAGCAGCCCCCCCGGGGAAACCGGGGAGCTGTTTTTT. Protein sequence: CASSPPGETGELFF.

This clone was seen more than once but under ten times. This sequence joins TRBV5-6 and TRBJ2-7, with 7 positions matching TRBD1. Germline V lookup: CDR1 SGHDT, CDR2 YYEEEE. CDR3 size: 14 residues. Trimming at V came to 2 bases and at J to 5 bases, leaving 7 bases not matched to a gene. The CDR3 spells CASSFYRGGHEQYF. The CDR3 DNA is TGTGCCAGCAGCTTCTATAGAGGGGGCCACGAGCAGTACTTC.

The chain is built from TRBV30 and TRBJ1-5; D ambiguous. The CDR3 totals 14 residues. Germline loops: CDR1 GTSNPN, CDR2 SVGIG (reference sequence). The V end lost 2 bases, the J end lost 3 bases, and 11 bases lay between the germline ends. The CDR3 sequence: CAWSSYGNNQPQHF. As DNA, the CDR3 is TGTGCCTGGAGTTCTTACGGAAACAATCAGCCCCAGCATTTT.

CDR3 nucleotide sequence: TGTGCCAGCAGCTTATTTGGTTTAGGGAACACCATATATTTT. This translates into CASSLFGLGNTIYF. This sequence joins TRBV7-2 and TRBJ1-3; D gene ambiguous. The V gene's germline CDR1 is SGHTA and CDR2 FQGNSA. The CDR3 runs to 14 residues. The ends were cut back, 2 bases at V and 7 bases at J, with 12 bases in the middle.

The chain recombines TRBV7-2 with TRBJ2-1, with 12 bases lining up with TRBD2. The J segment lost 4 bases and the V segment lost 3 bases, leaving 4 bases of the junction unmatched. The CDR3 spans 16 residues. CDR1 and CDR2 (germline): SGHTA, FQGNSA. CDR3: CASSFQLAGGYNEQFF. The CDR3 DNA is TGTGCCAGCAGCTTCCAACTAGCGGGGGGTTACAATGAGCAGTTCTTC.

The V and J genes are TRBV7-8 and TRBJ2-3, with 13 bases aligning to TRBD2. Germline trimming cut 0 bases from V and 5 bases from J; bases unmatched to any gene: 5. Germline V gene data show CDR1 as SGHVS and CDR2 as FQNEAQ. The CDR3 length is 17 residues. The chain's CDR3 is CASSLAPGLAGLDTQYF. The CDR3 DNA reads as TGTGCCAGCAGCTTAGCCCCGGGACTAGCGGGACTAGATACGCAGTATTTT.

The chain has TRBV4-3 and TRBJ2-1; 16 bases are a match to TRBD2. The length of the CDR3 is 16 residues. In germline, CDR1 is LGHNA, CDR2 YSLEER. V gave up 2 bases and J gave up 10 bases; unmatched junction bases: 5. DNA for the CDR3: TGCGCCAGCAGCCAATCCGGGACTAGCGGGAGGGAGGAGCAGTTCTTC. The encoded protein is CASSQSGTSGREEQFF.

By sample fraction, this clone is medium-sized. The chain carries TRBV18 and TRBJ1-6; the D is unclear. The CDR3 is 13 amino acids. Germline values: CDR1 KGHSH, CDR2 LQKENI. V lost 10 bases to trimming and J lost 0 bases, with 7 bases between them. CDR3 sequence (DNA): TGTGCCACCACGGACTCCTATAATTCACCCCTCCACTTT. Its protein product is CATTDSYNSPLHF.

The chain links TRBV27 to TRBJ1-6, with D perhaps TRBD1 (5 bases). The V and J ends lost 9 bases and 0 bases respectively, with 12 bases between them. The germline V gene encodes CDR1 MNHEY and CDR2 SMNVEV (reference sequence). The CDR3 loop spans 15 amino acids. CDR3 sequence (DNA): TGTGCCAGAACCCCAGGGAGCTCCTATAATTCACCCCTCCACTTT. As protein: CARTPGSSYNSPLHF.

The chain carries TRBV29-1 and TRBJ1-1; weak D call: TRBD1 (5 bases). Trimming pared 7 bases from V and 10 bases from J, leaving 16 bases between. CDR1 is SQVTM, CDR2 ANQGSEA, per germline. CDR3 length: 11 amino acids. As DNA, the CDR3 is TGCAGCGGTAACGCAGGGTATACAGCTTTCTTT. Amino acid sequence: CSGNAGYTAFF.

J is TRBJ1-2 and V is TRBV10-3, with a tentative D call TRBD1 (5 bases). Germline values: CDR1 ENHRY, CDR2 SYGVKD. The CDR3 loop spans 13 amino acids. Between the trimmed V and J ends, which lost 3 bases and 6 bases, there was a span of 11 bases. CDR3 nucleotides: TGTGCCATCAGTGACGGCAGGGTTAATGGCTACACCTTC. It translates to CAISDGRVNGYTF.

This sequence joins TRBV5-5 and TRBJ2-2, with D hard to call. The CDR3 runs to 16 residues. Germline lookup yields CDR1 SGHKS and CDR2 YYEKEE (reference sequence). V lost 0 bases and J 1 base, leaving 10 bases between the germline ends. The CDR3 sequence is CASSLGSGRNTGELFF. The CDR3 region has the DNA TGTGCCAGCAGCTTGGGGAGTGGCAGGAACACCGGGGAGCTGTTTTTT.

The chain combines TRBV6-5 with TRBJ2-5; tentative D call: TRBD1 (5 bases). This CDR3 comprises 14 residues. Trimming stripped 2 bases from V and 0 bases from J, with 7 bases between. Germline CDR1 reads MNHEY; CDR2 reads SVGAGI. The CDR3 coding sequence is TGTGCCAGCAGTTACCCGGACAACCAAGAGACCCAGTACTTC. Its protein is CASSYPDNQETQYF.

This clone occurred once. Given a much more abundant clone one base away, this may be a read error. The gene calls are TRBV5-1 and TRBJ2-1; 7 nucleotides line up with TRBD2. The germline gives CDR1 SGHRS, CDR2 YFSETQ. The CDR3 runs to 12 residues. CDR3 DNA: TGCGTCAGCAGCCTAGCCGGGACTACTCAGTTCTTC. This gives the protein CVSSLAGTTQFF.

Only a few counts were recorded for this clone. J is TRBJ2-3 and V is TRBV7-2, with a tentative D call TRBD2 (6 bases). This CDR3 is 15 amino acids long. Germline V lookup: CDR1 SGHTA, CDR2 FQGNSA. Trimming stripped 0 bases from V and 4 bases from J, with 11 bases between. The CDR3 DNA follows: TGTGCCAGCAGCTTAGCGGGAGGCCGGGCAGATACGCAGTATTTT. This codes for CASSLAGGRADTQYF.